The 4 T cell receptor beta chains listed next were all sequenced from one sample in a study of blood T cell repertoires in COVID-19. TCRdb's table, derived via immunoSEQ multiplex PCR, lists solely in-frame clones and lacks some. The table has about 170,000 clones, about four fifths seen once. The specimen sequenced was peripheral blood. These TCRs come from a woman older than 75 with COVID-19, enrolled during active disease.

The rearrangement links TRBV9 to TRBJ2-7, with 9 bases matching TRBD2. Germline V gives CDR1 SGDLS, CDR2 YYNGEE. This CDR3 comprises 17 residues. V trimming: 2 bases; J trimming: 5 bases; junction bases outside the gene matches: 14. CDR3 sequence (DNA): TGTGCCAGCAGCGTGGGCGGGCAAGCGGGGGGCATACACGAGCAGTACTTC. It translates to CASSVGGQAGGIHEQYF. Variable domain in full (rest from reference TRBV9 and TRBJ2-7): DSGVTQTPKHLITATGQRVTLRCSPRSGDLSVYWYQQSLDQGLQFLIQYYNGEERAKGNILERFSAQQFPDLHSELNLSSLELGDSALYFCASSVGGQAGGIHEQYFGPGTRLTVT.

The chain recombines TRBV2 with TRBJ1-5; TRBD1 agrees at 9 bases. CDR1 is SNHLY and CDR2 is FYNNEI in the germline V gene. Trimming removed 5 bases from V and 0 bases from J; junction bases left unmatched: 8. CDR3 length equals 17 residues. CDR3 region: CASSHRGPVYSNQPQHF. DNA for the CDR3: TGTGCCAGCAGTCACAGGGGGCCGGTTTATAGCAATCAGCCCCAGCATTTT.

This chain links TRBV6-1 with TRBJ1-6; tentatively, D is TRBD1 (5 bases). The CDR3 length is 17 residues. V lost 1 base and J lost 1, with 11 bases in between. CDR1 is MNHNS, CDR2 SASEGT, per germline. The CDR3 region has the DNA TGTGCCAGCAGTGAAGAGGTCGGGGGATCCTATAATTCACCCCTCCACTTT. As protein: CASSEEVGGSYNSPLHF.

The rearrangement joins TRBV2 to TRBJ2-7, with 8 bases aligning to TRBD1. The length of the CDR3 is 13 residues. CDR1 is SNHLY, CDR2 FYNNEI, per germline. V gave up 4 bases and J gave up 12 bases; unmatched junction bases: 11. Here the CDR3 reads CASSVEDRVPGYF. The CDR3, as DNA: TGTGCCAGCAGTGTGGAGGACAGGGTCCCAGGGTACTTC.